A selection of T cell receptor beta chains follows, all from one sample in a study of T cell changes during pregnancy in multiple sclerosis. Repertoires were generated with immunoSEQ multiplex PCR, while TCRdb's copy carries only in-frame clones and drops some. The sample shows around 95,000 clones, around 94% of them seen only once. Material: peripheral blood, obtained after pregnancy. The receptors originated from a female donor in good health, enrolled as a control in a pregnancy study. Both conserved end residues are part of each CDR3. The order of the fields is J gene, V gene, D gene, CDR3 protein. D genes are given only for firm matches.

J: TRBJ2-7; V: TRBV30; D: .; CDR3: CAWSSRGGEQYF
J: TRBJ2-1; V: TRBV11-2; D: TRBD2; CDR3: CASSLALTSAYDNEQFF
J: TRBJ1-5; V: TRBV19; D: .; CDR3: CASSPGGGANNQPQHF
J: TRBJ1-4; V: TRBV27; D: TRBD1; CDR3: CASSLRGPTNEKLFF
J: TRBJ2-2; V: TRBV7-6; D: TRBD1; CDR3: CASSQPQGDTGELFF
J: TRBJ2-1; V: TRBV19; D: TRBD2; CDR3: CASSRSGRLWDEQFF
J: TRBJ2-4; V: TRBV5-4; D: .; CDR3: CASSSRNRDDIQYF
J: TRBJ2-1; V: TRBV13; D: TRBD1; CDR3: CASSSTGFSIYAQFF
J: TRBJ2-1; V: TRBV6-5; D: .; CDR3: CASTRGDNEQFF
J: TRBJ1-2; V: TRBV27; D: .; CDR3: CASRPTEHYGYTF
J: TRBJ1-3; V: TRBV28; D: TRBD1; CDR3: CASSTGVLSGNTIYF
J: TRBJ2-7; V: TRBV28; D: TRBD1; CDR3: CASSPPGQPSPEQYF
J: TRBJ1-5; V: TRBV9; D: .; CDR3: CASSVAPGVGQPQHF
J: TRBJ2-6; V: TRBV9; D: .; CDR3: CASSIGNSGANVLTF
J: TRBJ1-2; V: TRBV5-1; D: TRBD1; CDR3: CASSASSGTGGGYTF
J: TRBJ1-1; V: TRBV28; D: .; CDR3: CASSFMHGGTFF
J: TRBJ2-3; V: TRBV27; D: .; CDR3: CASSLVRLAEEGLCTDTQYF
J: TRBJ2-5; V: TRBV28; D: TRBD2; CDR3: CASSPGTSGRVKETQYF
J: TRBJ2-7; V: TRBV27; D: .; CDR3: CASSKTGFSYEQYF
J: TRBJ1-2; V: TRBV7-9; D: TRBD1; CDR3: CASSEGANINYGYTF
J: TRBJ2-2; V: TRBV5-4; D: TRBD1; CDR3: CASSNGQARGSTGELFF
J: TRBJ2-3; V: TRBV4-1; D: .; CDR3: CASSQVGSITDTQYF
J: TRBJ1-1; V: TRBV2; D: .; CDR3: CASSVTGNTEAFF
J: TRBJ2-7; V: TRBV7-8; D: TRBD1; CDR3: CASSLAPWDRNSYEQYF
J: TRBJ2-7; V: TRBV7-7; D: .; CDR3: CASSLAPGTRSYEQYF
J: TRBJ1-2; V: TRBV7-8; D: TRBD1; CDR3: CASSRALGTGVPTYGYTF
J: TRBJ1-5; V: TRBV19; D: TRBD1; CDR3: CASRGTGGGQPQHF
J: TRBJ1-1; V: TRBV25-1; D: .; CDR3: CASSESGTSNTEAFF
J: TRBJ2-3; V: TRBV5-1; D: TRBD1; CDR3: CASSAQQGSRTDTQYF
J: TRBJ1-1; V: TRBV18; D: .; CDR3: CASSQQGNTEAFF
J: TRBJ2-3; V: TRBV19; D: TRBD1; CDR3: CASSLRTGTDTQYF
J: TRBJ1-1; V: TRBV28; D: .; CDR3: CASSLSYTEAFF
J: TRBJ1-5; V: TRBV2; D: .; CDR3: CASSWGLNQPQHF
J: TRBJ1-1; V: TRBV30; D: .; CDR3: CAWSVQMNTEAFF
J: TRBJ2-7; V: TRBV7-2; D: TRBD1; CDR3: CASSSPMTGPNSYEQYF
J: TRBJ2-5; V: TRBV15; D: .; CDR3: CATSRDRTAQETQYF
J: TRBJ2-3; V: TRBV10-1; D: TRBD1; CDR3: CASSVGQGVMRDTQYF
J: TRBJ2-3; V: TRBV6-5; D: .; CDR3: CASSRAGVPTDTQYF
J: TRBJ2-5; V: TRBV7-2; D: TRBD2; CDR3: CASSSRLAHGETQYF
J: TRBJ2-7; V: TRBV5-1; D: .; CDR3: CASSLAQGGSYEQYF
J: TRBJ2-5; V: TRBV14; D: .; CDR3: CASSQDRAPVGETQYF
J: TRBJ1-4; V: TRBV19; D: .; CDR3: CASSINIRLGEKLFF
J: TRBJ2-1; V: TRBV7-2; D: TRBD2; CDR3: CASSFPGTSGSGEQFF
J: TRBJ1-5; V: TRBV27; D: .; CDR3: CASSSETRGLPRRQPQHF
J: TRBJ2-2; V: TRBV7-6; D: TRBD2; CDR3: CASSLSSGRALTGELFF
J: TRBJ2-7; V: TRBV28; D: TRBD2; CDR3: CASSLAGRTYEQYF
J: TRBJ1-4; V: TRBV28; D: .; CDR3: CASRDGGLRNEKLFF
J: TRBJ2-7; V: TRBV4-2; D: TRBD1; CDR3: CASSQQMTGGGVEQYF
J: TRBJ1-5; V: TRBV19; D: .; CDR3: CASSIVYEGNQPQHF
J: TRBJ2-7; V: TRBV6-5; D: .; CDR3: CASRRQGRGAYEQYF
J: TRBJ2-3; V: TRBV28; D: TRBD2; CDR3: CASLTSGITDTQYF
J: TRBJ2-5; V: TRBV2; D: .; CDR3: CASKSRGGLETQYF
J: TRBJ2-5; V: TRBV2; D: .; CDR3: CASTRQGTETQYF
J: TRBJ2-7; V: TRBV18; D: TRBD1; CDR3: CASSPPGQGGYEQYF
J: TRBJ1-1; V: TRBV4-1; D: .; CDR3: CASSQVAGATEAFF
J: TRBJ2-1; V: TRBV9; D: .; CDR3: CASSVTGTTNNEQFF
J: TRBJ2-7; V: TRBV9; D: .; CDR3: CASSVGWNTGTYEQYF
J: TRBJ2-7; V: TRBV11-2; D: .; CDR3: CASSPQASPYEQYF